A single sample is the source of the 25 T cell receptor beta chains below, sequenced in a study of beta chain features in type 1 diabetes. TCRB transcripts that were expressed got sequenced, as all of the isolated RNA had been reverse transcribed. Clones were sequenced by immunoSEQ multiplex PCR, and TCRdb holds only the in-frame ones, with some missing. The data contain 240,000 or so clones, around 68% of them singletons. Material for sequencing was naive CD4+ T cells from blood. Receptors were obtained from a man aged 25-40 years in good health.

The gene calls are TRBV10-3 and TRBJ2-1; 10 bases match TRBD2. The V and J ends lost 6 bases and 7 bases, in that order; junction bases with no gene match: 6. This CDR3 spans 14 amino acids. Germline CDR1 ENHRY, CDR2 SYGVKD. This CDR3 is CAIRLSGGANEQFF. The DNA for the CDR3 is TGTGCCATCAGATTAAGCGGGGGGGCAAATGAGCAGTTCTTC.

The V and J genes are TRBV15 and TRBJ1-5; D is uncertain. The length of the CDR3 is 13 residues. CDR1 and CDR2 from the germline V gene are LNHNV and YYDKDF (reference sequence). The V end lost 0 bases, the J end lost 6 bases, and 6 bases lay between the germline ends. Here the CDR3 reads CATSRDPSQPQHF. DNA for the CDR3: TGTGCCACCAGCAGAGATCCGAGTCAGCCCCAGCATTTT. Complete variable domain (other parts from reference TRBV15 and TRBJ1-5): DAMVIQNPRYQVTQFGKPVTLSCSQTLNHNVMYWYQQKSSQAPKLLFHYYDKDFNNEADTPDNFQSRRPNTSFCFLDIRSPGLGDTAMYLCATSRDPSQPQHFGDGTRLSIL.

The J gene is TRBJ2-1, the V gene TRBV12-5, with a tentative D call TRBD1 (6 bases). V was cut by 6 bases and J by 12 bases, with 15 bases left in between. This CDR3 contains 12 residues. Germline CDR1 is LGHNT and CDR2 is FRNRAP. CDR3 region: CASGKTGRGQFF. CDR3 DNA: TGTGCTAGTGGCAAGACAGGCCGTGGGCAGTTCTTC.

This clone was detected only once. V and J are TRBV7-6 and TRBJ1-1, with 7 bases fitting TRBD1. V shed 4 bases, J shed 0 bases, and the junction held 14 bases outside the gene matches. The CDR3 contains 18 residues. CDR1 and CDR2 (germline): SGHVS, FNYEAQ. The CDR3 loop reads CASSSHRGRIGLNTEAFF. CDR3 in DNA: TGTGCCAGCAGCTCCCACAGGGGACGGATCGGTTTGAACACTGAAGCTTTCTTT.

The CDR3 coding sequence is TGTGCCGGGAGACAGAGGGGCACAGATACGCAGTATTTT. Residues: CAGRQRGTDTQYF. The chain joins TRBV11-2 to TRBJ2-3, with D tentatively TRBD1 or TRBD2 (5 bases each). Germline loops: CDR1 SGHAT, CDR2 FQNNGV. CDR3 length: 13 residues. V was pared by 11 bases and J by 1 base, with 13 bases between.

The V gene is TRBV7-9, the J gene TRBJ2-1; D ambiguous. CDR1 SEHNR and CDR2 FQNEAQ come from the germline V gene (reference sequence). The CDR3 runs 15 residues. V was pared by 4 bases and J by 5 bases, with 15 bases between. The DNA of the CDR3 is TGTGCCAGCAGCTCGAACCCGGATGGAGACAATGAGCAGTTCTTC. This gives the protein CASSSNPDGDNEQFF.

The V gene is TRBV23-1, the J gene TRBJ1-5; D is ambiguous. TRBV23-1 is sorted into the ORF group, with uncertain function. There are 22 residues in the CDR3. Trimming shortened V by 1 base and J by 4 bases, and 32 bases separated the two germline ends. This CDR3 is CASSQFLLPAFGLNIWNQPQHF. CDR3 coding DNA: TGCGCCAGCAGTCAATTTCTCCTGCCGGCCTTTGGGTTAAATATATGGAATCAGCCCCAGCATTTT.

The chain is built from TRBV30 and TRBJ2-2; tentatively, D is TRBD1 (5 bases). V was shortened by 2 bases and J by 2 bases, with 9 bases between the two germline ends. CDR3 length equals 14 residues. CDR1 and CDR2 from the germline V gene are GTSNPN and SVGIG (reference sequence). The CDR3 region is CAWSRQPNTGELFF. In nucleotides, the CDR3 is TGTGCCTGGAGTAGACAGCCTAACACCGGGGAGCTGTTTTTT.

The CDR3: CASRPTSGGLDEQFF. The CDR3 nucleotides are TGTGCCAGCAGACCAACTAGCGGGGGCTTGGATGAGCAGTTCTTC. This chain links TRBV25-1 with TRBJ2-1, with TRBD2 matching 11 bases. This CDR3 spans 15 amino acids. After removal of 6 bases from V and 8 bases from J, the junction contained 9 bases not matched to a gene. Germline CDR1 MGHDK, CDR2 SYGVNS.

The chain couples TRBV7-9 to TRBJ2-7, with 10 bases identical to TRBD2. Germline V gene lookup returns CDR1 SEHNR and CDR2 FQNEAQ (reference sequence). This CDR3 is 15 amino acids long. V lost 4 bases, J lost 2 bases, and 5 bases stayed unmatched. CDR3 coding DNA: TGTGCCAGCAGCTCAACTAGCGGGGCTGCCTACGAGCAGTACTTC. Amino acid sequence: CASSSTSGAAYEQYF.

J is TRBJ2-5 and V is TRBV7-2; 9 bases align to TRBD2. J lost 5 bases, V lost 6 bases, and 10 bases had no gene match. Germline V CDR1 and CDR2: SGHTA, FQGNSA. This CDR3 spans 15 amino acids. The CDR3 DNA reads as TGTGCCAGCAGAAAGATAGCGGGAGTCCGCGAGACCCAGTACTTC. Protein product: CASRKIAGVRETQYF.

As to this clone: The sample holds other DNA sequences that translate to the same CDR3. The rearrangement joins TRBV11-2 to TRBJ2-3; no clear D gene. This CDR3 spans 14 amino acids. The germline V gene encodes CDR1 SGHAT and CDR2 FQNNGV. Trimming left V 1 base short and J 0 bases short, with 5 bases between. CDR3 loop: CASSLGRSTDTQYF. CDR3 DNA sequence: TGTGCCAGCAGCTTAGGGCGTAGCACAGATACGCAGTATTTT.

This sequence joins TRBV29-1 and TRBJ2-3, with D uncertain. Germline V CDR1 and CDR2: SQVTM, ANQGSEA. CDR3 length: 13 residues. Trimming stripped 4 bases from V and 2 bases from J, with 10 bases between. The CDR3 DNA follows: TGCAGCGTTGGTCTGGGATTCACAGATACGCAGTATTTT. Translating gives CSVGLGFTDTQYF.

There are a few counts of this clone. The chain is built from TRBV28 and TRBJ2-1, with TRBD1 matching over 9 bases. The CDR3 length is 15 residues. Germline values: CDR1 MDHEN, CDR2 SYDVKM. The V gene end was trimmed by 2 bases and the J gene end by 6 bases; junction bases not matched to a gene: 5. CDR3: CASSLGRTGVNEQFF. The CDR3 DNA is TGTGCCAGCAGTTTAGGCCGGACAGGGGTCAATGAGCAGTTCTTC. The entire variable domain, with the rest obtained from reference TRBV28 and TRBJ2-1, is as follows: DVKVTQSSRYLVKRTGEKVFLECVQDMDHENMFWYRQDPGLGLRLIYFSYDVKMKEKGDIPEGYSVSREKKERFSLILESASTNQTSMYLCASSLGRTGVNEQFFGPGTRLTVL.

This chain links TRBV25-1 with TRBJ2-7; D is ambiguous. The germline CDR1 and CDR2 sequences are MGHDK and SYGVNS. The CDR3 extends over 17 amino acids. The V end lost 6 bases, the J end lost 3 bases, and 24 bases lay between the germline ends. Written as DNA, the CDR3 is TGTGCCAGCAGGACCCCAATGGGCGGTGGGTATGGCTACGAGCAGTACTTC. It codes for CASRTPMGGGYGYEQYF.

V gene TRBV5-1 combines with J gene TRBJ2-3; 7 positions match TRBD2. This CDR3 is built from 17 residues. Germline V CDR1 and CDR2: SGHRS, YFSETQ. Germline trimming cut 4 bases from V and 1 base from J; bases unmatched to any gene: 12. CDR3 nucleotides: TGCGCCAGCAGCGTAACTAGCGTTGGAGGTGGCACAGATACGCAGTATTTT. Residues: CASSVTSVGGGTDTQYF. Full variable domain (remainder filled in from reference TRBV5-1 and TRBJ2-3): KAGVTQTPRYLIKTRGQQVTLSCSPISGHRSVSWYQQTPGQGLQFLFEYFSETQRNKGNFPGRFSGRQFSNSRSEMNVSTLELGDSALYLCASSVTSVGGGTDTQYFGPGTRLTVL.

This chain uses TRBV7-2 with TRBJ1-2; D remains ambiguous. V lost 5 bases, J lost 4 bases, and 5 bases lay in between. CDR1 and CDR2 from the germline V gene are SGHTA and FQGNSA. The CDR3 is 11 amino acids. This CDR3 is CASSGGYGYTF. The CDR3 DNA is TGTGCCAGCAGCGGCGGCTATGGCTACACCTTC.

The chain is built from TRBV30 and TRBJ2-7, with D possibly TRBD2 on 6 matching bases. The germline V gene has CDR1 GTSNPN and CDR2 SVGIG (reference sequence). The CDR3 runs 12 residues. V lost 3 bases, J lost 6 bases, and 12 bases lay in between. The CDR3 region is CAWSPRGAEQYF. The CDR3 coding sequence is TGTGCCTGGAGCCCCCGCGGGGCCGAGCAGTACTTC.

The gene calls are TRBV11-2 and TRBJ2-1, with D unresolved. V was shortened by 3 bases and J by 5 bases, with 8 bases between the two germline ends. Germline V gene sequence: CDR1 SGHAT, CDR2 FQNNGV. The CDR3 runs to 13 residues. The DNA of the CDR3 is TGTGCCAGCAGCTTGGGTCGAAACAATGAGCAGTTCTTC. Residues: CASSLGRNNEQFF.

This clone was observed a few times. The genes are TRBV7-2 and TRBJ2-1; tentatively, D is TRBD1 (5 bases). The germline V gene has CDR1 SGHTA and CDR2 FQGNSA. The CDR3 sequence is 14 residues long. The V gene lost 5 bases and the J gene lost 8 bases, with 16 bases spanning the gap. The CDR3 spells CASSLGSGFYEQFF. The CDR3 bases are TGTGCCAGCAGCCTAGGGTCAGGGTTCTATGAGCAGTTCTTC.

The rearrangement uses TRBV29-1 and TRBJ2-3; maybe TRBD2 (6 bases). Between the trimmed V and J ends, which lost 5 bases and 0 bases, there was a span of 12 bases. CDR3 length equals 14 residues. Germline values: CDR1 SQVTM, CDR2 ANQGSEA. The CDR3 spells CSVLSGTSTDTQYF. In DNA, the CDR3 is TGCAGCGTTCTTAGCGGAACTAGCACAGATACGCAGTATTTT.

CDR3 residues: CASSPRTGPDTQYF. Here the CDR3 DNA reads TGTGCCAGCAGCCCACGGACAGGGCCAGATACGCAGTATTTT. J is TRBJ2-3 and V is TRBV7-2, with TRBD1 identical over 8 bases. J lost 4 bases, V lost 5 bases, and 5 bases had no gene match. CDR1 SGHTA and CDR2 FQGNSA come from the germline V gene. The CDR3 is made up of 14 amino acids.

This chain links TRBV30 with TRBJ1-4; D is uncertain. Germline assignment: CDR1 GTSNPN and CDR2 SVGIG (reference sequence). V shed 0 bases and J shed 1 base, with 6 bases lying between them. The CDR3 is 14 residues long. DNA for the CDR3: TGTGCCTGGAGTGTGAGGAAAACTAATGAAAAACTGTTTTTT. The encoded protein is CAWSVRKTNEKLFF.

The rearrangement links TRBV13 to TRBJ2-1; 7 bases line up with TRBD2. V dropped 5 bases and J dropped 7; count of bases not matched to a gene: 14. Germline CDR1 reads PRHDT; CDR2 reads FYEKMQ (reference sequence). The length of the CDR3 is 16 residues. The CDR3: CASSTSRDYPRNEQFF. CDR3 in DNA: TGTGCCAGCAGCACATCAAGGGACTACCCGAGGAATGAGCAGTTCTTC.

This chain connects TRBV10-3 to TRBJ1-1; TRBD1 matches 8 bases. The CDR3 extends over 14 amino acids. V lost 4 bases and J lost 0; bases outside the gene matches: 1. Per germline, CDR1 ENHRY and CDR2 SYGVKD. In DNA form, the CDR3 reads TGTGCCATCAGTGGACAGGGGATGAACACTGAAGCTTTCTTT. Its protein is CAISGQGMNTEAFF.